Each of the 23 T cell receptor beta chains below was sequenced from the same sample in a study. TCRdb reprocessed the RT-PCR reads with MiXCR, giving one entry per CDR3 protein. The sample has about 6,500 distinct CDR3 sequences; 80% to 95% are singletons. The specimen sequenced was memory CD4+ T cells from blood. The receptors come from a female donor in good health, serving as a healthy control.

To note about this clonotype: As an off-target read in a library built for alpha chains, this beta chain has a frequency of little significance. CDR3 sequence: CASSLAYGEQFF. DNA for the CDR3: TGTGCCAGCAGCTTAGCGTATGGTGAGCAGTTCTTC. The chain employs TRBV7-9 and TRBJ2-1; D is uncertain. Trimming stripped 0 bases from V and 9 bases from J, with 6 bases between. The CDR3 length is 12 residues. Germline V gene sequence: CDR1 SEHNR, CDR2 FQNEAQ (reference sequence).

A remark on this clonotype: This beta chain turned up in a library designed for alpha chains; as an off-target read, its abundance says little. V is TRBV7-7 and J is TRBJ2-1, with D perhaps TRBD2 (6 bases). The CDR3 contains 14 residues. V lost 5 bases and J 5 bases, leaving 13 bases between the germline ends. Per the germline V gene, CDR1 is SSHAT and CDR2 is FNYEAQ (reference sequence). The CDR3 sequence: CASSPGTVDNEQFF. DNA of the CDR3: TGTGCCAGCAGCCCCGGGACTGTAGACAATGAGCAGTTCTTC.

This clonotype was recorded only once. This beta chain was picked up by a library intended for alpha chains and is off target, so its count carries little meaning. The CDR3 DNA reads as TGCGCCAGCAGCTTGGGCCAGGGGAGTTACAATGAGCAGTTCTTC. Protein: CASSLGQGSYNEQFF. This chain links TRBV5-1 with TRBJ2-1, with D perhaps matching TRBD1 (6 bases). The CDR3 extends over 15 amino acids. The germline CDR1 and CDR2 sequences are SGHRS and YFSETQ. The V gene lost 0 bases and the J gene lost 4 bases, with 11 bases spanning the gap.

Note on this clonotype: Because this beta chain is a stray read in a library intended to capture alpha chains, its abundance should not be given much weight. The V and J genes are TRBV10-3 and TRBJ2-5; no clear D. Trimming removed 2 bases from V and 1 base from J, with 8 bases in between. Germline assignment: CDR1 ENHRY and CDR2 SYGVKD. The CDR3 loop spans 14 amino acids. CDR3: CAISEGSPQETQYF. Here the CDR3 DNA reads TGTGCCATCAGTGAGGGCAGCCCCCAAGAGACCCAGTACTTC.

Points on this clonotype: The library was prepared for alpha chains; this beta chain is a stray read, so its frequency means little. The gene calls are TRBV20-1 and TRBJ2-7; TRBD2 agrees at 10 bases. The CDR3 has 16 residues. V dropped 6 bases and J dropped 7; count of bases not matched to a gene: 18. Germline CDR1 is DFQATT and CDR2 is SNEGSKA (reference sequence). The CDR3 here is CSANSLIAGGTWEQYF. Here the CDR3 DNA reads TGCAGTGCCAACTCCCTTATAGCGGGAGGCACCTGGGAGCAGTACTTC.

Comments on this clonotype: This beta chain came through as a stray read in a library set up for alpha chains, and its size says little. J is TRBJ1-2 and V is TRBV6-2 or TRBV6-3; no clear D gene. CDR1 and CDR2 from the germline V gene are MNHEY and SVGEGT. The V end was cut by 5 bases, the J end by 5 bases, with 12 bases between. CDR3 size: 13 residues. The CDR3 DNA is TGTGCCAGCAGTAAACCGGAAGGGTATGGCTACACCTTC. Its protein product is CASSKPEGYGYTF.

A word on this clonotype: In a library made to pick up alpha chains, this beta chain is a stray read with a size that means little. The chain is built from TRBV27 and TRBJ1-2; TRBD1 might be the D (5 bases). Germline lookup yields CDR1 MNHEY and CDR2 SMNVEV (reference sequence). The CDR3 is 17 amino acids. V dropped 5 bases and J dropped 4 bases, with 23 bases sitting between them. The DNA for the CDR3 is TGTGCCAGCAGTCCTAGAGGCACCGGGACGGTTTTCTATGGCTACACCTTC. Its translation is CASSPRGTGTVFYGYTF.

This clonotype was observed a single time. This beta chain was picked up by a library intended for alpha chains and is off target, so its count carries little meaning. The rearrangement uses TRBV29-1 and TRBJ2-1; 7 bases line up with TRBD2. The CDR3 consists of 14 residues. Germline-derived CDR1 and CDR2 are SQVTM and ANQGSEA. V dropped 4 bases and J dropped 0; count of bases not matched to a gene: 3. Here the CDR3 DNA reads TGCAGCGTTGCCGGCGGGAGCTCCTACAATGAGCAGTTCTTC. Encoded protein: CSVAGGSSYNEQFF.

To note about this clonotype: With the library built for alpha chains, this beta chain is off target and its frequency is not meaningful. The CDR3 sequence: CSVEVRIGGEQYF. As DNA, the CDR3 is TGCAGCGTTGAAGTACGGATAGGGGGGGAGCAGTACTTC. The chain recombines TRBV29-1 with TRBJ2-7; D is perhaps TRBD1 or TRBD2 (6 bases each). V lost 1 base and J 7 bases, leaving 14 bases between the germline ends. The CDR3 runs 13 residues. Germline assignment: CDR1 SQVTM and CDR2 ANQGSEA.

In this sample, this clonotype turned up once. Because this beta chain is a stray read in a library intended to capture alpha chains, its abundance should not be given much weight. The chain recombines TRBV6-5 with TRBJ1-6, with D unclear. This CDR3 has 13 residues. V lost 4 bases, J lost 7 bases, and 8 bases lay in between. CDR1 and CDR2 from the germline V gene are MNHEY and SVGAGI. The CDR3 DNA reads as TGTGCCAGCAGTTCCAAGGAGAATTCACCCCTCCACTTT. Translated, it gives CASSSKENSPLHF.

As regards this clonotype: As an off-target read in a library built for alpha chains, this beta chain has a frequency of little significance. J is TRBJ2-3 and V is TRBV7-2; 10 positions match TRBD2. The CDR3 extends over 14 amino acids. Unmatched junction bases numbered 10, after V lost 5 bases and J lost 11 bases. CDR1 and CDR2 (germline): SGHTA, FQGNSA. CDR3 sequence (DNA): TGTGCCAGCAGCCCGGGGACTAGCGACAGAAAGCAGTATTTT. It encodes CASSPGTSDRKQYF.

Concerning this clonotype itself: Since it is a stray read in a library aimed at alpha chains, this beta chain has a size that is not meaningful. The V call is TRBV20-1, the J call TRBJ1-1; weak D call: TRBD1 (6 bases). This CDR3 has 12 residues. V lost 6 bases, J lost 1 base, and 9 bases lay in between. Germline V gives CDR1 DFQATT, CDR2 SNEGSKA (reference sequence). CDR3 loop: CSAQDRNTEAFF. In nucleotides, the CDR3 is TGCAGTGCGCAGGACAGGAACACTGAAGCTTTCTTT.

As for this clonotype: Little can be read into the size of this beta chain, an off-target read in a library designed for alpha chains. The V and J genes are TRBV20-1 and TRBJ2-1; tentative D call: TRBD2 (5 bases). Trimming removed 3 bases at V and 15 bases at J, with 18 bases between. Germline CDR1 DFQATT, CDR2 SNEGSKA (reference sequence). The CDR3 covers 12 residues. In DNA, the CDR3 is TGCAGTGCTAGCCTGTTCGCGGGTGCATCGTTCTTC. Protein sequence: CSASLFAGASFF.

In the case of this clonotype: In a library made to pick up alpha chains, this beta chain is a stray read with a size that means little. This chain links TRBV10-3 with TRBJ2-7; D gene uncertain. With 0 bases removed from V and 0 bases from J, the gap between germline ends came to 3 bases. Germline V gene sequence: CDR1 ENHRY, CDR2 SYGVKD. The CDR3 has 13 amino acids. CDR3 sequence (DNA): TGTGCCATCAGTGAGTCCAACTCCTACGAGCAGTACTTC. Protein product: CAISESNSYEQYF.

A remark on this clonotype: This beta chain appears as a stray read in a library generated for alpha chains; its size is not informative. CDR3 in amino acids: CATSKGQGGAYEQYF. In nucleotides, the CDR3 is TGTGCCACCTCCAAGGGACAGGGTGGTGCCTACGAGCAGTACTTC. The chain recombines TRBV6-1 with TRBJ2-7, with 9 bases matching TRBD1. The V and J ends lost 10 bases and 2 bases, in that order; junction bases with no gene match: 12. The CDR3 spans 15 residues. From germline, CDR1 is MNHNS and CDR2 SASEGT.

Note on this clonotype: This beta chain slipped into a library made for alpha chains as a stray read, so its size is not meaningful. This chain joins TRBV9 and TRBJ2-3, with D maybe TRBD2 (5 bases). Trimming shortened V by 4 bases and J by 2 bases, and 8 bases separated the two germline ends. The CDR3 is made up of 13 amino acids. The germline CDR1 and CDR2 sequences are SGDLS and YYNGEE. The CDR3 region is CASSSGFTDTQYF. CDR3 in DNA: TGTGCCAGCAGCTCGGGATTCACAGATACGCAGTATTTT.

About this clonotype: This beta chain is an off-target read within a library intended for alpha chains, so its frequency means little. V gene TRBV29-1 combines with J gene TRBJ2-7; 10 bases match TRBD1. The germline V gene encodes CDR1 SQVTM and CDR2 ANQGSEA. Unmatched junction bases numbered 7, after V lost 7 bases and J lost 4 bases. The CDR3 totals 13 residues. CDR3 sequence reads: CSARGTGDYEQYF. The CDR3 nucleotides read TGCAGCGCCCGAGGGACAGGGGATTACGAGCAGTACTTC.

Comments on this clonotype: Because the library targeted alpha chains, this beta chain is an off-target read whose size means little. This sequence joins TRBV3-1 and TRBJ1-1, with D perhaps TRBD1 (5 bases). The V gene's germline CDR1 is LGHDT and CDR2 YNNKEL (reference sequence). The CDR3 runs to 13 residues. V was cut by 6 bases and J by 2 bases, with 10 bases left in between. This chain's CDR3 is CASRSGDNTEAFF. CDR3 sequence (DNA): TGTGCCAGCAGGTCGGGGGATAACACTGAAGCTTTCTTT.

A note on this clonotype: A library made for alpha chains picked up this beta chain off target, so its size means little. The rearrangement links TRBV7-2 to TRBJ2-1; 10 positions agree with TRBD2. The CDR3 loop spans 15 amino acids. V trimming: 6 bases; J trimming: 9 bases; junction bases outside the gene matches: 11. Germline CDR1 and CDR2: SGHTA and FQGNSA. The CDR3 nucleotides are TGTGCCAGCAGACAATCTAGCGGGAGTTTTAGTGAGCAGTTCTTC. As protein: CASRQSSGSFSEQFF.

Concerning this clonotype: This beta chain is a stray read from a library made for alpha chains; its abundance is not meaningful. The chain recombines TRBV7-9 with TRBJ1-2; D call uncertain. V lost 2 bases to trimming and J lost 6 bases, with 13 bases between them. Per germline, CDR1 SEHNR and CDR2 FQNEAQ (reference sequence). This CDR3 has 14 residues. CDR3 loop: CASSLWGKDNGYTF. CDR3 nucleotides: TGTGCCAGCAGCTTATGGGGAAAGGATAATGGCTACACCTTC.

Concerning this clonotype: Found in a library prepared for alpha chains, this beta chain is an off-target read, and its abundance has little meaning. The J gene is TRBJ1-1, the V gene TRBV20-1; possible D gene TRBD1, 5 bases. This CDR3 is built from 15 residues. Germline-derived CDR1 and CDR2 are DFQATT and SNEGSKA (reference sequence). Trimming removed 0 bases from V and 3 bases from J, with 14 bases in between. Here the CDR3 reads CSARDIGDVYTEAFF. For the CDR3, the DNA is TGCAGTGCTAGAGATATCGGGGACGTGTACACTGAAGCTTTCTTT.

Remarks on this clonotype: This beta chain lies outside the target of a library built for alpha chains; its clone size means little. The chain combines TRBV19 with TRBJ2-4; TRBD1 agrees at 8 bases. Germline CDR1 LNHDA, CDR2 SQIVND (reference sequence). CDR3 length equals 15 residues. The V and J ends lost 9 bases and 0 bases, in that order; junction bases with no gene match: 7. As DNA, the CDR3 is TGTGCCAGCGGACAGGGATCCAAAGCCAAAAACATTCAGTACTTC. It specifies CASGQGSKAKNIQYF.

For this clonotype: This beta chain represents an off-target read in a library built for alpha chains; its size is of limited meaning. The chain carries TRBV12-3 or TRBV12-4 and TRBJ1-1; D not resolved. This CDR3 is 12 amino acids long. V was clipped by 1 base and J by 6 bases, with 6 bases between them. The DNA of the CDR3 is TGTGCCAGCAGTTTAGAGGACTCTGAAGCTTTCTTT. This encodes CASSLEDSEAFF.